This paragraph reports one T cell receptor (beta chain). Its target is not known. This sample was taken from a study of blood T cells in healthy people across ages. Study-wide results and caveats: Diversity of TCR beta per million T cells declined in a roughly linear way with age.

The authors ran a second PCR of 7 to 11 cycles using a sample-barcoded 5' primer and a J-beta primer mix. Each CDR3 protein gets one entry after TCRdb re-called the 5' RACE reads with MiXCR. Here the sample spans more than 1,000,000 distinct CDR3 sequences, under 30% being singletons. Trimming shortened V by 3 bases and J by 4 bases, and 9 bases separated the two germline ends. Germline V lookup: CDR1 MNHEY, CDR2 SVGAGI. The CDR3 is 13 amino acids. These data also formed part of another study, on T cells of mothers and their children. This second study notes: Addition of sample barcodes and 2-4 random nucleotides occurred through the M1S primer of the second PCR. Mothers and children who were related shared slightly more overlap than unrelated pairs, but not significantly more.

The TCR sequence derives from a girl aged 2-10 years in good health. The sequencing input was blood. The V call is TRBV6-5, the J call TRBJ1-2; a possible D gene is TRBD1 (5 bases). The CDR3 spells CASSYDSFYGYTF. The DNA for the CDR3 is TGTGCCAGCAGTTATGACAGTTTCTATGGCTACACCTTC.